Here is one TCR beta chain with its context. The target antigen is unknown. The data are from a study of T cell responses to AZD1222 COVID-19 vaccine. Regarding the study as a whole: Regions 160-218 and 743-854 dominated among vaccine-associated CD4 TCRs spanning spike. Reports indicate that nearly half of spike-specific TCRs are directed at unmutated variant regions.

Sequencing used immunoSEQ multiplex PCR; TCRdb keeps in-frame clones, though not all of them. The sample holds about 78,000 clones, approximately 87% seen once. Germline CDR1 and CDR2: SQVTM and ANQGSEA. The V end was cut by 5 bases, the J end by 2 bases, with 12 bases between. The CDR3 spans 13 residues. This receptor was obtained from an adult who received the AZD1222 COVID-19 vaccine. The chain recombines TRBV29-1 with TRBJ1-2; D is perhaps TRBD1 (6 bases). This sample comprised peripheral blood, obtained 28 days after the second AZD1222 dose. The CDR3: CSVRTARNYGYTF. The CDR3 region has the DNA TGCAGCGTTCGGACAGCCAGGAACTATGGCTACACCTTC.